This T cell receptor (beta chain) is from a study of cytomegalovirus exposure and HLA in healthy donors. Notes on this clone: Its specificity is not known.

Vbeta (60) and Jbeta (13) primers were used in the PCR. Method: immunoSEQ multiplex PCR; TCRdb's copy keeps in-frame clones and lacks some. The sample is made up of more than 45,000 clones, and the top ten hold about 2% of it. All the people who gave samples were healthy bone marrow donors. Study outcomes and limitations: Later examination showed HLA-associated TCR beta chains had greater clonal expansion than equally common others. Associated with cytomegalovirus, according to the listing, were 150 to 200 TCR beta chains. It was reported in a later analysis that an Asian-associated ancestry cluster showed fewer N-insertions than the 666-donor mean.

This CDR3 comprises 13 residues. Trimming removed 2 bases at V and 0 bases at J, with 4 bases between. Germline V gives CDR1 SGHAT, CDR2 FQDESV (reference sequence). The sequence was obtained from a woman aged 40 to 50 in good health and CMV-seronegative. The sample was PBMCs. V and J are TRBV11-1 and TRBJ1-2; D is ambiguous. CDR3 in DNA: TGTGCCAGCAGCTTACGGGCTAACTATGGCTACACCTTC. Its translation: CASSLRANYGYTF.